The 5 T cell receptor beta chains below all came from one sample that was sequenced in a study of graft-versus-host responses after intestinal transplantation. Sequencing was performed with immunoSEQ multiplex PCR; in TCRdb, only in-frame clones are kept and a portion is missing. The profile covers about 88,000 clones, with 75% to 95% appearing a single time and approximately 0.35% taken by the ten largest. Their cognate antigens are unknown. The starting material was unstimulated CD4+ T cells sorted from spleen or lymph node cells, obtained before transplant. These receptors originate from a human donor who was the organ donor for an intestinal transplant.

The genes are TRBV29-1 and TRBJ1-6, with a possible D match to TRBD1 (5 bases). Trimming left V 4 bases short and J 0 bases short, with 16 bases between. CDR1 SQVTM and CDR2 ANQGSEA come from the germline V gene. CDR3 length equals 17 residues. DNA for the CDR3: TGCAGCGTTGTGTGGAACAGGAGCTGCTCCTATAATTCACCCCTCCACTTT. It encodes CSVVWNRSCSYNSPLHF.

The sample holds one count of this clone. The rearrangement uses TRBV10-2 and TRBJ1-2; D might be TRBD1 (6 bases). Trimming stripped 4 bases from V and 2 bases from J, with 8 bases between. Per the germline V gene, CDR1 is WSHSY and CDR2 is SAAADI. This CDR3 has 13 amino acids. CDR3 amino acids: CASSAGQNYGYTF. In DNA form, the CDR3 reads TGCGCCAGCAGTGCTGGACAGAACTATGGCTACACCTTC.

The chain carries TRBV7-9 and TRBJ1-2; TRBD1 matches 9 bases. Germline V gene sequence: CDR1 SEHNR, CDR2 FQNEAQ (reference sequence). After removal of 5 bases from V and 2 bases from J, the junction contained 3 bases not matched to a gene. The CDR3 sequence is 14 residues long. This CDR3 is CASSPGQGNYGYTF. For the CDR3, the DNA is TGTGCCAGCAGCCCCGGACAGGGGAACTATGGCTACACCTTC.

The CDR3 is CSVGAKGFYGYTF. Here the CDR3 DNA reads TGCAGCGTTGGAGCTAAGGGGTTCTATGGCTACACCTTC. This chain links TRBV29-1 with TRBJ1-2; possibly TRBD1 for D (5 bases). Germline CDR1 reads SQVTM; CDR2 reads ANQGSEA. The CDR3 has 13 residues. V was trimmed by 4 bases and J by 4 bases, leaving 13 bases between them.

The chain uses TRBV30 and TRBJ2-3; no firm D call. CDR1 and CDR2 from the germline V gene are GTSNPN and SVGIG (reference sequence). This CDR3 is built from 15 residues. V was cut by 0 bases and J by 0 bases, with 10 bases left in between. CDR3 in DNA: TGTGCCTGGAGTGTACAAGAATTTAGCACAGATACGCAGTATTTT. Protein sequence: CAWSVQEFSTDTQYF.